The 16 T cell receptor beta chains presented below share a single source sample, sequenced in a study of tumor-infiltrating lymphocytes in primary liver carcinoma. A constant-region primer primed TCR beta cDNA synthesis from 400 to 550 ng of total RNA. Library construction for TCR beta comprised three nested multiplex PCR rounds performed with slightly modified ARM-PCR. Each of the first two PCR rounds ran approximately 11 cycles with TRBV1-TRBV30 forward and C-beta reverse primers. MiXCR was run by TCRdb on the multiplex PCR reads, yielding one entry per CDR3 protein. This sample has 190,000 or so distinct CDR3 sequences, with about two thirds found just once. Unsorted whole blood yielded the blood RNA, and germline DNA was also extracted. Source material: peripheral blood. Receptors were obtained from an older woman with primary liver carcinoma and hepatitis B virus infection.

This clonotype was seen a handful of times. The CDR3 protein is CASSAGRASYNEQFF. Written as DNA, the CDR3 is TGTGCCAGCAGTGCCGGCAGGGCTTCCTACAATGAGCAGTTCTTC. The V and J genes are TRBV7-9 and TRBJ2-1; D is perhaps TRBD1 (5 bases). Germline V CDR1 and CDR2: SEHNR, FQNEAQ (reference sequence). CDR3 size: 15 residues. Trimming removed 6 bases from V and 1 base from J, with 13 bases in between. Full variable domain (missing parts from reference TRBV7-9 and TRBJ2-1): DTGVSQNPRHKITKRGQNVTFRCDPISEHNRLYWYRQTLGQGPEFLTYFQNEAQLEKSRLLSDRFSAERPKGSFSTLEIQRTEQGDSAMYLCASSAGRASYNEQFFGPGTRLTVL.

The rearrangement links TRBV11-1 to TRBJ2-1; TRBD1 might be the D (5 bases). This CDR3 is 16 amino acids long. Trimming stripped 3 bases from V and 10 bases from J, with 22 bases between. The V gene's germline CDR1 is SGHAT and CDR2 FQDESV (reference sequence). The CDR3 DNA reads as TGTGCCAGCAGCTTTGTGGGGCTCTTCTCCTACTACGAGCAGTTCTTC. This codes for CASSFVGLFSYYEQFF.

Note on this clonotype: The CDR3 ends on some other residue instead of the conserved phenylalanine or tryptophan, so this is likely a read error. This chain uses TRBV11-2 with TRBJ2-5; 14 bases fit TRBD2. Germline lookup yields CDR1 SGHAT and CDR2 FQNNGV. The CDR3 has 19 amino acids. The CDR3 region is CASSLGWGLAGASQEAQYY. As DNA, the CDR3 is TGTGCCAGCAGCTTAGGATGGGGACTAGCGGGAGCTTCCCAAGAGGCCCAGTACTAC.

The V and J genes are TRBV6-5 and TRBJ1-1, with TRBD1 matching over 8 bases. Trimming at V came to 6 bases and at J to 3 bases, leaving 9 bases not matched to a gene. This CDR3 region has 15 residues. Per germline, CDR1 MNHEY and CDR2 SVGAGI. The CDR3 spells CASRPRGQKDTEAFF. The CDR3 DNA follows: TGTGCCAGCAGGCCCAGGGGGCAGAAGGACACTGAAGCTTTCTTT.

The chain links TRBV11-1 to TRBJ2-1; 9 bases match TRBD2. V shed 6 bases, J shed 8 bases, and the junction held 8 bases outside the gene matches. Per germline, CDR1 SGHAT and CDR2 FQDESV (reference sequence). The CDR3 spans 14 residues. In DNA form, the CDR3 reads TGTGCCAGCAGTCCCGGGACTAGCCTGTATGAGCAGTTCTTC. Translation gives CASSPGTSLYEQFF.

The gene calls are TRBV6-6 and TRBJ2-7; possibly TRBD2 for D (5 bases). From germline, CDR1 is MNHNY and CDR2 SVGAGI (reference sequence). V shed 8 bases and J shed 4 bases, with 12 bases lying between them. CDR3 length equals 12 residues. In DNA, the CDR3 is TGTGCCAGCGATGGGAGTCAATACGAGCAGTACTTC. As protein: CASDGSQYEQYF.

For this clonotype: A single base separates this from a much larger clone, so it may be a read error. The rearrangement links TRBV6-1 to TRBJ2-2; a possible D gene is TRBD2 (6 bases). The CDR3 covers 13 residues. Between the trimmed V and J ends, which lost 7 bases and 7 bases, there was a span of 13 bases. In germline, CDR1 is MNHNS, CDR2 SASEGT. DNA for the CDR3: TGTGCCAGCACGCTAGCGAGCAACGGGGAGCTGTTTTTT. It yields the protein CASTLASNGELFF.

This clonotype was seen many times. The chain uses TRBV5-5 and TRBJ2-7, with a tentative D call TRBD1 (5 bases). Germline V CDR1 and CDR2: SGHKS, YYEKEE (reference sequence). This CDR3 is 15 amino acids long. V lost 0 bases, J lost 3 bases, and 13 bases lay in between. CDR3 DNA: TGTGCCAGCAGCTTGGCGGCTCTACAGGACTACGAGCAGTACTTC. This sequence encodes CASSLAALQDYEQYF. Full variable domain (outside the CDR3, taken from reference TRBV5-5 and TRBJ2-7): DAGVTQSPTHLIKTRGQQVTLRCSPISGHKSVSWYQQVLGQGPQFIFQYYEKEERGRGNFPDRFSARQFPNYSSELNVNALLLGDSALYLCASSLAALQDYEQYFGPGTRLTVT.

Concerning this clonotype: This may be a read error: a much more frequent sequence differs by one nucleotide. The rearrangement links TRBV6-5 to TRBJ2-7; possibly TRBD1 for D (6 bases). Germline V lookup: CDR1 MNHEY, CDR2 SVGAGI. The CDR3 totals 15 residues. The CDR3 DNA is TGTGCCAGCGGTTACTATCTACAGGGAACCTACGAGCAGTACTTC. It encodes CASGYYLQGTYEQYF.

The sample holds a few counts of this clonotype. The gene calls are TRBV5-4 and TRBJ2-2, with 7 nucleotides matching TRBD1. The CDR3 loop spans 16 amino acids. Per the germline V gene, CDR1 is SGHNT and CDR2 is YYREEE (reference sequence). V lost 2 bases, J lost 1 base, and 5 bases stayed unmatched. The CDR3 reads CASSFGQGVNTGELFF. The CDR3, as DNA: TGTGCCAGCAGCTTCGGGCAGGGGGTGAACACCGGGGAGCTGTTTTTT.

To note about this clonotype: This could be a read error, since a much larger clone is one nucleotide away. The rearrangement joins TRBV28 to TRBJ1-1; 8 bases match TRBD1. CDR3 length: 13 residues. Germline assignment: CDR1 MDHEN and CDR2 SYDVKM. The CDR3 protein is CTSRRTGRTEAFF. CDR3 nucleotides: TGTACCAGCAGGCGGACAGGGCGCACTGAAGCTTTCTTT.

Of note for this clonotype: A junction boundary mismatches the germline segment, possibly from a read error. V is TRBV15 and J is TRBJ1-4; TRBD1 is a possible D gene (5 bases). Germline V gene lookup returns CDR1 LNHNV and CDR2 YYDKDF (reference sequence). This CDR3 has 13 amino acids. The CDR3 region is CATSRDLNEKLFF. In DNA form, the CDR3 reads TGTGCTACCAGCCGGGACCTTAATGAAAAACTGTTTTTT. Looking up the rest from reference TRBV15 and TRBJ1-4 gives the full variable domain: DAMVIQNPRYQVTQFGKPVTLSCSQTLNHNVMYWYQQKSSQAPKLLFHYYDKDFNNEADTPDNFQSRRPNTSFCFLDIRSPGLGDTAMYLCATSRDLNEKLFFGSGTQLSVL.

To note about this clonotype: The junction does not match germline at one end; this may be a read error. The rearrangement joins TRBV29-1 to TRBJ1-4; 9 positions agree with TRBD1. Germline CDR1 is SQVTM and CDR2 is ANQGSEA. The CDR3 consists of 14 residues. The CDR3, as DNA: TGTAGCATAGGAACAGGGGGCACTAATGAAAAACTGCTTTTT. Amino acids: CSIGTGGTNEKLLF.

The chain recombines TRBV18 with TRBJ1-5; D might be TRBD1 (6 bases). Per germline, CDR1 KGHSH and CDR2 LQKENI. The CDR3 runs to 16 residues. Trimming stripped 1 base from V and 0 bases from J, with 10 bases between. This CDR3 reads CASSPQGGISNQPQHF. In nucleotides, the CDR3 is TGTGCCAGCTCACCACAGGGGGGAATTAGCAATCAGCCCCAGCATTTT.

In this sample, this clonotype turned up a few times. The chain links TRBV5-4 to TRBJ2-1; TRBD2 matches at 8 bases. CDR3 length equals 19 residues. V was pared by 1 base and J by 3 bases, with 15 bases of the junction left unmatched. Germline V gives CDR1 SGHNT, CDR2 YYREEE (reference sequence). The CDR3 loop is CASSLRGLASTINYNEQFF. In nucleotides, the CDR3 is TGTGCCAGCAGCTTGCGAGGACTAGCCTCAACAATTAACTACAATGAGCAGTTCTTC.

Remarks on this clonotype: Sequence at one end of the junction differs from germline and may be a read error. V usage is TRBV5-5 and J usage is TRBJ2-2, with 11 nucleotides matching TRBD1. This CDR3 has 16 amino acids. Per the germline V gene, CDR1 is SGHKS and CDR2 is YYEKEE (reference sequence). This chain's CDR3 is CASSLRGQGGTWELFF. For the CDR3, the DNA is TGTGCCAGCAGCCTCCGGGGACAGGGGGGCACCTGGGAGCTGTTTTTT.